This TCR beta chain was documented in a study of T-cell reconstitution after alpha-beta-depleted transplantation in children. The CDR3 has 13 amino acids. The germline CDR1 and CDR2 sequences are MNHEY and SVGAGI. For this clonotype: At one of its ends the junction is not consistent with the germline gene, which may arise from a read error.

Library preparation (for TCRbeta) was performed with unique molecular identifiers. TCRdb reanalysed the PCR reads using MiXCR and keeps one entry per CDR3 protein. The top ten hold more than 2% of the sample, which has 500,000 or so distinct CDR3 sequences, around a third seen once. Sample: PBMCs from the stem cell graft donor, taken from the stem cell graft. The receptor comes from a human donor who donated a stem cell graft to a child with aplastic anemia. The genes are TRBV6-5 and TRBJ1-6, with D maybe TRBD1 (5 bases). DNA for the CDR3: TGTGCCAGCAATTACGGGGGGAACTCACCCCTCCACTTT. Residues: CASNYGGNSPLHF.